A selection of T cell receptor beta chains follows, all from one sample in a study of graft-versus-host responses after intestinal transplantation. These receptors have no identified antigens. Assay: immunoSEQ multiplex PCR; the TCRdb copy retains only in-frame clones and omits some. Of around 97,000 clones listed, 93% are singletons. Specimen: unstimulated CD8+ T cells sorted from spleen or lymph node cells, collected before intestinal transplant. These receptors were collected from a human donor who received an intestinal transplant. CDR3s leave out the opening cysteine and the closing phenylalanine or tryptophan.

14	TRBJ2-2	TRBV9	ASSAPGAGNTGELF
11	TRBJ1-6	TRBV7-7	ASSFGSNSPLH
12	TRBJ2-7	TRBV7-9	ASSPGQGFDEQY
9	TRBJ2-7	TRBV6-5	ASIWAGEQY
13	TRBJ1-5	TRBV4-1	ASSQQGALGQPQH
14	TRBJ1-1	TRBV7-9	ASSSTVLQGSTEAF
14	TRBJ1-4	TRBV4-1	ASSQSPGTGDEKLF
15	TRBJ2-2	TRBV7-8	ASSPGLAGIGTGELF
13	TRBJ2-2	TRBV7-6	ASSLTSGGTGELF
11	TRBJ2-1	TRBV7-9	ASSPPRDNEQF
11	TRBJ1-2	TRBV14	ASSLRTDYGYT
11	TRBJ2-7	TRBV15	ATSLGSAYEQY
12	TRBJ1-5	TRBV5-1	ASSLAGPWGPQH
10	TRBJ2-1	TRBV4-1	ASSQVHNEQF
13	TRBJ1-6	TRBV4-1	ASSQDRQGGSPLH
12	TRBJ2-1	TRBV11-2	ASYGAGHYNEQF
9	TRBJ2-3	TRBV2	ASPGADTQY
12	TRBJ2-3	TRBV30	ASSGGGEADTQY
11	TRBJ1-4	TRBV4-1	ASSQASSEKLF
12	TRBJ2-7	TRBV4-1	ASSHRDRAYEQY
11	TRBJ1-5	TRBV27	ASSLTGSHPQH
11	TRBJ1-2	TRBV4-1	ASSQELARGYT
13	TRBJ2-1	TRBV2	ASKFHPAGYNEQF
12	TRBJ2-1	TRBV5-1	ASSLVQGHNEQF
14	TRBJ2-3	TRBV9	ASSETGGLGTDTQY
12	TRBJ1-2	TRBV27	ASSAGQGAYGYT
13	TRBJ1-1	TRBV7-9	ASSLAGGKNTEAF
14	TRBJ1-2	TRBV4-1	ASSHSGTGADYGYT
13	TRBJ2-1	TRBV6-1	ASSDTRGHPNEQF
14	TRBJ1-6	TRBV9	ASSVAMTGVDSPLH
12	TRBJ2-7	TRBV6-5	ASSYDGRPYEQY
11	TRBJ1-1	TRBV5-1	ASSLWGAGEAF
13	TRBJ2-7	TRBV5-6	ASTRRTDSGYEQY
13	TRBJ2-5	TRBV5-1	ASSAPGTAEETQY
13	TRBJ2-1	TRBV7-6	ASTTSRSGYNEQF
11	TRBJ1-3	TRBV6-5	ASSQRAGNTIY
11	TRBJ1-2	TRBV27	ASSLTGLGGYT
10	TRBJ2-1	TRBV7-2	ASSFGRPEQF
10	TRBJ2-2	TRBV6-1	ATLAGTGELF
16	TRBJ2-7	TRBV27	ASSLQGLAGGSSYEQY
12	TRBJ2-1	TRBV10-2	ASSRLPTDNEQF